The entry below describes one T cell receptor beta chain. TCRdb keeps only in-frame clones here, not all; method: immunoSEQ multiplex PCR. The sample contains about 93,000 clones, around nine tenths of which appear only once. The data were taken from a study of blood T cell repertoires in COVID-19. The wider study: Some COVID-19 samples were acute and others convalescent; all came from the United States, Italy and Spain. T cells, B-cell-depleted T cells, or PBMCs provided the cDNA or gDNA that served as material.

Looked up from germline, CDR1 is SGHRS and CDR2 is YFSETQ. V trimming: 0 bases; J trimming: 5 bases; junction bases outside the gene matches: 5. This CDR3 spans 16 amino acids. Source material: peripheral blood. The TCR originated in a man aged 60 to 69 with COVID-19, enrolled during active disease. The rearrangement uses TRBV5-1 and TRBJ2-2, with TRBD1 matching over 9 bases. The CDR3 nucleotides read TGCGCCAGCAGCTTGGCCCGGGACAGGGTGACCGGGGAGCTGTTTTTT. Its protein product is CASSLARDRVTGELFF.